This T cell receptor beta chain was recorded in a study of blood T cell repertoires in COVID-19 (dated by TCRdb to between 2020 and 2021). As for the study more broadly: The collaborator samples originated in the United States, Italy and Spain and spanned the acute and convalescent phases of COVID-19. A de-identified subject ID, COVID-19 status, age in years and sex were almost always included in the sample metadata. Where available, HLA class I and class II types were taken from metadata supplied by the sample provider and were not determined by assay-based typing. The repertoires were made available in a free public database intended to serve as a resource for research on the immune response to SARS-CoV-2. Subjects who had been exposed to COVID-19, were actively infected with it, or had recovered from it provided the deeply sampled blood TCRbeta repertoires that made up the dataset. Samples came from the ongoing ImmuneRACE study (first 160 participants) plus 1,254 subjects from 6 global collaborators. The prospective study material was composed of cDNA or gDNA derived from T cells, B-cell-depleted T cells, or PBMCs.

Study-level results and caveats: How much clinical and demographic metadata was included differed by source and by participant, and the metadata was provided uncurated.

The immunoSEQ Assay, a bias-controlled multiplex PCR, was used to amplify TCRbeta CDR3 regions from genomic DNA. The original pipeline was this. Nucleated cell counts per sample were estimated from amplification of reference gene primers within the assay. Sequence reads were collapsed and filtered to measure the absolute abundance of every unique TCRbeta CDR3 rearrangement. Productive Simpson clonality was computed per sample as the square root of Simpson's diversity index over productive rearrangements. The immuneACCESS repertoire file appears here via TCRdb, limited to in-frame rearrangements. These files lack a portion of the clones; in checked studies, under half of the deficit traces to unresolved V genes, and the cause of the others is not known. From that table come the V and J calls and clone size; the DNA was used to work out D and trimming. The sample table shows approximately 240,000 clones, and 80% to 95% are seen once. The ten largest account for about 1.9% of the sample.

Notes on this clone: This clone's antigen is unknown. No per-base quality is available; no much larger clone lies one base away.

The CDR3 starts with the cysteine, ends with the phenylalanine, and has 14 residues. The read is trimmed to its CDR3 DNA, 42 bases read in frame from base 1. After removal of 4 bases from V and 7 bases from J, the junction retains 6 bases not matched to a gene. As encoded in the germline V gene, CDR1 is MDHEN while CDR2 is SYDVKM. Participants in the prospective study were enrolled through a virtual design, were aged 18 to 89 years, and lived in under 25 United States geographic areas. To assign participants to cohorts, the prospective study relied on clinical history that participants themselves reported in a screening survey and a study questionnaire. ImmuneRACE Cohort 3 recovered participants were defined by two consecutive negative NP/OP PCR tests, healthcare professional clearance, or symptom resolution. Each participant in the prospective study had whole blood, serum and a nasopharyngeal or oropharyngeal swab collected by mobile phlebotomists. Prospective study participants could optionally give additional blood draws and questionnaires over a roughly two-month period. Blood samples from the prospective study were shipped frozen or at room temperature prior to DNA extraction.

This receptor chain uses TRBV28 and TRBJ2-2, with 7 junctional bases fitting TRBD2. Sequencing used PBMCs or T cells enriched from blood (not recorded which). This sequence originates from a woman aged 18-29 years who had recovered from COVID-19. The encoded CDR3 is CASSSGGVSGELFF. In nucleotide form, the sequence is TGTGCCAGCAGTTCGGGGGGAGTCAGCGGGGAGCTGTTTTTT. Supplemented by the reference TRBV28 and TRBJ2-2 proteins around the CDR3, the complete variable domain is DVKVTQSSRYLVKRTGEKVFLECVQDMDHENMFWYRQDPGLGLRLIYFSYDVKMKEKGDIPEGYSVSREKKERFSLILESASTNQTSMYLCASSSGGVSGELFFGEGSRLTVL.